The rows below give T cell receptor beta chains drawn from one sample of a study of post-analysis software for immune sequencing data. Each CDR3 protein is one row after TCRdb ran MiXCR on the PCR reads. Among a few hundred thousand distinct CDR3 sequences listed, around 31% were seen once. Sequencing was performed on blood. These receptors were taken from a girl aged 2-17 years with multiple sclerosis. The CDR3 runs from the conserved cysteine through the conserved F or W. A D gene is named only where the DNA matches it firmly. The listing skips clone size in some rows; elsewhere it reads once, few, many or a size class.

D gene	clone size	V gene	J gene	CDR3 protein	CDR3 DNA
.	.	TRBV20-1	TRBJ2-5	CSARVGPTLTFGERETQYF	TGCAGTGCTAGAGTAGGGCCCACGCTTACTTTTGGGGAGCGTGAGACCCAGTACTTC
.	.	TRBV27	TRBJ1-2	CASSLAGTPDGYTF	TGTGCCAGCAGTCTAGCCGGGACACCCGATGGCTACACCTTC
.	.	TRBV3-1	TRBJ2-1	CASSQDRSGEQFF	TGTGCCAGCAGCCAAGATCGGAGCGGGGAGCAGTTCTTC
.	many	TRBV5-1	TRBJ2-5	CASSLSGETQYF	TGCGCCAGCAGCCTTTCCGGGGAGACCCAGTACTTC
TRBD1	.	TRBV29-1	TRBJ2-1	CSGRTGGNEQFF	TGCAGCGGACGGACAGGGGGCAATGAGCAGTTCTTC
.	.	TRBV7-2	TRBJ2-5	CASNLVTRETQYF	TGTGCCAGCAACTTAGTGACACGAGAGACCCAGTACTTC
.	.	TRBV5-1	TRBJ2-5	CATKAGPLQETQYF	TGCGCCACCAAGGCAGGTCCCCTCCAAGAGACCCAGTACTTC
TRBD2	.	TRBV6-5	TRBJ2-5	CASSYSAGGYQETQYF	TGTGCCAGCAGTTACTCGGCGGGGGGGTACCAAGAGACCCAGTACTTC
TRBD1	.	TRBV25-1	TRBJ1-4	CASSDRGFNEKLFF	TGTGCCAGCAGCGACAGGGGGTTTAATGAAAAACTGTTTTTT
.	.	TRBV28	TRBJ2-1	CASSLGGPSYNEQFF	TGTGCCAGCAGTCTCGGGGGACCCTCCTACAATGAGCAGTTCTTC
TRBD2	.	TRBV12-3/TRBV12-4	TRBJ2-7	CASRGTSGVNNEQYF	TGTGCCAGCAGAGGGACTAGCGGGGTAAACAATGAGCAGTACTTC
.	few	TRBV3-1	TRBJ2-7	CASSQTGRKQYF	TGTGCCAGCAGCCAAACCGGGCGTAAGCAGTACTTC
.	few	TRBV7-3	TRBJ2-5	CASSSYHQETQYF	TGTGCCAGCAGCTCATACCACCAAGAGACCCAGTACTTC
TRBD1	.	TRBV12-5	TRBJ1-1	CASGTGVNTEAFF	TGTGCTAGTGGAACAGGGGTGAACACTGAAGCTTTCTTT
TRBD1	few	TRBV5-1	TRBJ2-7	CASSLGQGASYEQYF	TGTGCCAGCAGTCTGGGACAGGGGGCCTCCTACGAGCAGTACTTC
TRBD1	few	TRBV20-1	TRBJ1-1	CSAPGQGRTEAFF	TGCAGTGCCCCTGGACAGGGGAGGACTGAAGCTTTCTTT
.	.	TRBV20-1	TRBJ1-1	CSAREVTGGFAFF	TGCAGTGCTAGAGAGGTGACAGGAGGTTTTGCTTTCTTT
.	.	TRBV4-2	TRBJ1-4	CASSQGGGDTVGRTLFF	TGTGCCAGCAGCCAAGGCGGAGGGGACACGGTTGGTCGAACTCTGTTTTTT
TRBD1	.	TRBV27	TRBJ1-2	CASKRLRDRGQEGYTF	TGTGCCAGCAAGAGACTCCGGGACAGGGGTCAGGAAGGCTACACCTTC
.	few	TRBV5-1	TRBJ1-6	CASSLEAGSYNSPLHF	TGCGCCAGCAGCTTGGAGGCAGGCTCCTATAATTCACCCCTCCACTTT
.	few	TRBV28	TRBJ2-7	CASSYGRGGGADEQYF	TGTGCCAGCAGTTATGGGCGAGGAGGGGGCGCGGACGAGCAGTACTTC
TRBD1	.	TRBV7-3	TRBJ2-1	CASSLEGARNEQFF	TGTGCCAGCAGTTTAGAGGGGGCACGAAATGAGCAGTTCTTC
.	.	TRBV24-1	TRBJ1-1	CATSDGQTEAFF	TGTGCCACCAGTGACGGACAGACTGAAGCTTTCTTT
.	.	TRBV5-1	TRBJ2-6	CASSPRADVLTF	TGCGCCAGCAGCCCTCGGGCCGACGTCCTGACTTTC
.	few	TRBV7-3	TRBJ2-5	CASSSMRDETQYF	TGTGCCAGCAGTTCCATGCGGGATGAGACCCAGTACTTC
.	.	TRBV29-1	TRBJ2-2	CSAADTGELFF	TGCAGCGCCGCGGACACCGGGGAGCTGTTTTTT
TRBD1	few	TRBV9	TRBJ1-6	CASSVSWDRGNSPLHF	TGTGCCAGCAGCGTAAGCTGGGACAGGGGCAATTCACCCCTCCACTTT
.	.	TRBV20-1	TRBJ2-5	CSATGALSKETQYF	TGCAGTGCCACGGGGGCGCTCTCCAAAGAGACCCAGTACTTC
TRBD2	few	TRBV20-1	TRBJ2-5	CSESGVQETQYF	TGCAGTGAAAGCGGGGTTCAAGAGACCCAGTACTTC
.	once	TRBV25-1	TRBJ2-1	CASSTTTGESYNEQFF	TGTGCCAGCAGTACAACGACAGGAGAGTCCTACAATGAGCAGTTCTTC
.	.	TRBV14	TRBJ2-7	CASSPDTLSSYEQYF	TGTGCCAGCAGCCCCGACACTCTATCCTCCTACGAGCAGTACTTC
TRBD2	.	TRBV15	TRBJ2-2	CATSKGLAGGYTGELFF	TGTGCCACCAGCAAGGGACTAGCGGGGGGGTACACCGGGGAGCTGTTTTTT
TRBD1	.	TRBV19	TRBJ2-7	CASSIDPYSTGIQPYEQYF	TGTGCCAGTAGTATAGATCCCTACTCGACAGGGATTCAGCCCTACGAGCAGTACTTC
.	few	TRBV29-1	TRBJ1-2	CSAGRAGHGYTF	TGCAGCGCCGGACGAGCGGGTCATGGCTACACCTTC
.	.	TRBV6-5	TRBJ2-7	CASRSGLYNEQYF	TGTGCCAGCAGATCGGGCCTCTACAATGAGCAGTACTTC
.	few	TRBV15	TRBJ1-5	CATSSAQGIGPGNQPQHF	TGTGCCACCAGCAGCGCGCAGGGAATTGGGCCAGGGAATCAGCCCCAGCATTTT
.	many	TRBV20-1	TRBJ1-6	CSAKDSGSSYNSPLHF	TGCAGTGCCAAGGACTCAGGGAGCTCCTATAATTCACCCCTCCACTTT
TRBD2	once	TRBV4-2	TRBJ2-5	CASSQGRTSGAQETQYF	TGTGCCAGCAGCCAAGGAAGAACTAGCGGGGCCCAAGAGACCCAGTACTTC
TRBD1	few	TRBV5-6	TRBJ1-2	CASRPQGGSGYTF	TGTGCCAGCAGACCCCAGGGGGGTAGTGGCTACACCTTC
.	once	TRBV20-1	TRBJ2-3	CSARKPDPTDTQYF	TGCAGTGCTAGAAAGCCTGACCCCACAGATACGCAGTATTTT
.	.	TRBV3-1	TRBJ2-3	CASSPSSGGLVTDTQYF	TGTGCCAGCAGCCCGTCAAGCGGCGGCCTCGTCACAGATACGCAGTATTTT
.	.	TRBV5-1	TRBJ1-1	CASSLEDSVNTEAFF	TGCGCCAGCAGCTTGGAGGACAGCGTGAACACTGAAGCTTTCTTT
.	.	TRBV4-1	TRBJ2-1	CASSQGRRETQFF	TGCGCCAGCAGCCAGGGGAGGAGGGAGACCCAGTTCTTC
TRBD2	few	TRBV15	TRBJ2-5	CATARTSGVIETQYF	TGTGCCACCGCACGGACTAGCGGGGTGATAGAGACCCAGTACTTC
TRBD2	few	TRBV11-2	TRBJ2-1	CASTTHGGGAYNEQFF	TGTGCCAGCACCACACACGGCGGGGGGGCCTACAATGAGCAGTTCTTC
TRBD1	.	TRBV13	TRBJ2-3	CASSLRDSYPDTQYF	TGTGCCAGCAGCCTCCGGGACAGTTACCCAGATACGCAGTATTTT
.	few	TRBV10-3	TRBJ2-3	CASRQGLDTQYF	TGTGCCTCAAGACAGGGACTGGATACGCAGTATTTT
TRBD2	few	TRBV11-2	TRBJ2-5	CASSYESGGQETQYF	TGTGCCAGCAGCTACGAGAGCGGGGGCCAAGAGACCCAGTACTTC
.	.	TRBV11-2	TRBJ2-7	CASSTSPDLHEQYF	TGTGCCAGCAGCACCTCCCCGGACCTCCACGAGCAGTACTTC
.	.	TRBV27	TRBJ1-4	CASRGSEKLFF	TGTGCCAGCAGGGGTAGTGAAAAACTGTTTTTT
.	.	TRBV4-2	TRBJ2-5	CASSQDPHWETQYF	TGTGCCAGCAGCCAAGATCCTCACTGGGAGACCCAGTACTTC
.	.	TRBV7-2	TRBJ2-3	CASAPGHSTDTQYF	TGTGCCAGCGCACCGGGACACTCCACAGATACGCAGTATTTT
.	.	TRBV6-2/TRBV6-3	TRBJ2-5	CASSYAPGTLKETQYF	TGTGCCAGCAGTTACGCCCCCGGGACATTGAAAGAGACCCAGTACTTC